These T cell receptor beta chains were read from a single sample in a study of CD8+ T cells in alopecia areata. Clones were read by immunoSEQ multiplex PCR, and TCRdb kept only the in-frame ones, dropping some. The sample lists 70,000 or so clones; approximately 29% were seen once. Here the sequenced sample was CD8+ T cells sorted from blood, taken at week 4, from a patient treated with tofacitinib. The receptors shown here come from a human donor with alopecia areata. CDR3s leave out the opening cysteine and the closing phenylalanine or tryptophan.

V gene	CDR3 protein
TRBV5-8	ASTRAGMNTEAF
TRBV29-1	SVGYEQF
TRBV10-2	ASSDRVEGWPQH
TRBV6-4	ASSYSASGSYEQY
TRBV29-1	SVDVLAKGRTDTQY
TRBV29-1	SVELVALSPYNEQF
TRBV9	ASSDTDTQY
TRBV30	AWRGTAEK
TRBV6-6	ASSSGTDTQY
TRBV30	AWSVGDYGYT
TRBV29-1	SVDPQGGGYT
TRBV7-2	ASSQSLGGTISF
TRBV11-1	ASSLGTSSTDTQY
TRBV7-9	ASRTGTGFNEQF
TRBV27	ASSLARGAYEQY
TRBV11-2	ASSPGTGHYEQY
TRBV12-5	ASGFGPENTEAF
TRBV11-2	ASSLFAPGRLATNEKLF
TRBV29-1	SVVGAYGYGYT
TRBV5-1	ASSLQETYSGANVLT
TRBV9	ASSSLGGLQKGYT
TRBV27	ASSAGPRMEKLF
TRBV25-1	ASSPLSDTQY